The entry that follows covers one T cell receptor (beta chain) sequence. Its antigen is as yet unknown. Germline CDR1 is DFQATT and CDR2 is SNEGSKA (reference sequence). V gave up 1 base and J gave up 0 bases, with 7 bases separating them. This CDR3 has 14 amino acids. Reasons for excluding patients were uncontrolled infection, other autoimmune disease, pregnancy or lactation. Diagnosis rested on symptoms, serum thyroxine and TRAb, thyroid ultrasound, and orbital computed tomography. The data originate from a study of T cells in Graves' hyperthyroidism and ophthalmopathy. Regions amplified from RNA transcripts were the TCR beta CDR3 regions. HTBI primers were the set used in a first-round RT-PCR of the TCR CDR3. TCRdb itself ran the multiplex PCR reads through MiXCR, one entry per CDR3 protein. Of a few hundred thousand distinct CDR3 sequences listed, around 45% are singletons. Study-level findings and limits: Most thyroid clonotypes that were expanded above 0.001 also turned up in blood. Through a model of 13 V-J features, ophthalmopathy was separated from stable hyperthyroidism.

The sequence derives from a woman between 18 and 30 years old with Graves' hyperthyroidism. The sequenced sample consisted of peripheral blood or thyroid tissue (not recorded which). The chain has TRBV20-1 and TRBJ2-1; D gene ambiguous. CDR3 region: CSARAFTSYNEQFF. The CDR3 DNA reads TGCAGTGCTAGAGCGTTTACCTCCTACAATGAGCAGTTCTTC.